This T cell receptor (beta chain) emerged from a study of sequential checkpoint blockade in melanoma. In the study overall: Both treatment sequences were followed by maintenance nivolumab.

TCRdb's table, derived via immunoSEQ multiplex PCR, lists solely in-frame clones and lacks some. In the table there are some 22,000 clones, around 80% of which are singletons. This CDR3 is 13 amino acids long. V gave up 3 bases and J gave up 3 bases; unmatched junction bases: 1. Per germline, CDR1 MDHEN and CDR2 SYDVKM. This clone was picked up a small number of times. Sample treatment: randomized to nivolumab then ipilimumab (arm A) or the reverse (arm B). The sequencing used CD8+ T cells sorted from blood (inferred from file names), collected from a patient given nivolumab and ipilimumab in sequence. The V call is TRBV28, the J call TRBJ2-7; 8 nucleotides align to TRBD1. The clonotype comes from a human donor with melanoma. This CDR3 reads CASSLTGDYEQYF. The CDR3, as DNA: TGTGCCAGCAGTTTGACAGGGGACTACGAGCAGTACTTC.